One and the same sample provided the 24 T cell receptor beta chains below, sequenced in a study of Ad26.COV2.S vaccination and SARS-CoV-2 variants. Using immunoSEQ multiplex PCR, the repertoire was profiled, and TCRdb retains in-frame clones only, with some absent. Of 300,000 to 350,000 clones listed, 90% are singletons. Treatment indicated: roughly 18 received Ad26.COV2.S at low or high dose, single or two shots; a few received placebo; per-sample allocation not given. The study sampled participants on day 63 after the first vaccine or placebo injection. This material consisted of peripheral blood, taken in a trial of Ad26.COV2.S vaccine versus placebo. Receptor source: a person between 18 and 59 years old who received the Ad26.COV2.S COVID-19 vaccine or a placebo.

The chain links TRBV27 to TRBJ2-1, with no clear D. Germline V lookup: CDR1 MNHEY, CDR2 SMNVEV (reference sequence). This CDR3 region has 13 residues. The germline V and J ends were trimmed by 8 bases and 5 bases, with 13 bases remaining between them. CDR3 DNA sequence: TGTGCCAGCTACGCCCGGAGTGACAATGAGCAGTTCTTC. Translating it yields CASYARSDNEQFF.

The rearrangement joins TRBV30 to TRBJ1-5; 7 positions match TRBD1. The junction had 7 bases not matched to a gene; V was cut back by 5 bases and J by 6 bases. The V gene's germline CDR1 is GTSNPN and CDR2 SVGIG (reference sequence). This CDR3 is built from 13 residues. The CDR3 DNA reads TGTGCCTGGGAAACAGGGGATGGTCAGCCCCAGCATTTT. Protein sequence: CAWETGDGQPQHF.

The CDR3 DNA reads TGTGCCAGCAGCCAAGGGCGGCAGCCTAATTCACCCCTCCACTTT. Protein product: CASSQGRQPNSPLHF. The rearrangement links TRBV3-1 (or the pseudogene TRBV3-2) to TRBJ1-6; the D is unclear. CDR1 and CDR2 from the germline V gene are LGHDT and YNNKEL (reference sequence). This CDR3 spans 15 amino acids. The V and J ends lost 1 base and 6 bases respectively, with 10 bases between them.

The rearrangement joins TRBV7-9 to TRBJ1-2; 7 positions match TRBD1. J lost 6 bases, V lost 3 bases, and 10 bases had no gene match. This CDR3 region has 15 residues. From germline, CDR1 is SEHNR and CDR2 FQNEAQ (reference sequence). The CDR3 loop reads CASSLQGESEDGYTF. The CDR3 DNA sequence: TGTGCCAGCAGCTTGCAGGGGGAGTCCGAGGATGGCTACACCTTC.

This clone showed up just once. V gene TRBV29-1 combines with J gene TRBJ2-5; TRBD2 matches at 13 bases. Germline V gene lookup returns CDR1 SQVTM and CDR2 ANQGSEA. The J segment lost 4 bases and the V segment lost 6 bases, leaving 2 bases of the junction unmatched. CDR3 length equals 13 residues. The CDR3 is CSVLAGGSETQYF. The DNA of the CDR3 is TGCAGCGTACTAGCGGGGGGGTCAGAGACCCAGTACTTC.

This chain links TRBV11-3 with TRBJ2-2; the D gene is possibly TRBD1 (6 bases). Trimming cost V 2 bases and J 6 bases, with 10 bases left between them. The CDR3 length is 14 residues. Germline CDR1 is SGHNT and CDR2 is YENEEA. CDR3 bases: TGTGCCAGCAGCTTAATGGGGGCCCCCGGGGAGCTGTTTTTT. It translates to CASSLMGAPGELFF.

The chain employs TRBV19 and TRBJ1-1, with no clear D. CDR3 length: 14 amino acids. V lost 6 bases, J lost 2 bases, and 13 bases lay in between. The germline gives CDR1 LNHDA, CDR2 SQIVND (reference sequence). Here the CDR3 DNA reads TGTGCCAGTAGGCCGAGGGCTACTAACACTGAAGCTTTCTTT. Translating it yields CASRPRATNTEAFF.

The DNA for the CDR3 is TGCAGCGTTGAAGACGTGGACAGGTCGCATGGCTACACCTTC. Amino acids: CSVEDVDRSHGYTF. The chain employs TRBV29-1 and TRBJ1-2; the match to TRBD1 covers 7 bases. Germline values: CDR1 SQVTM, CDR2 ANQGSEA. The V gene end was trimmed by 0 bases and the J gene end by 6 bases; junction bases not matched to a gene: 7. The CDR3 runs 14 residues. The full variable domain, its missing parts supplied by reference TRBV29-1 and TRBJ1-2, is SAVISQKPSRDICQRGTSLTIQCQVDSQVTMMFWYRQQPGQSLTLIATANQGSEATYESGFVIDKFPISRPNLTFSTLTVSNMSPEDSSIYLCSVEDVDRSHGYTFGSGTRLTVV.

In this sample, this clone turned up a few times. The rearrangement links TRBV6-4 to TRBJ1-2; D remains unclear. The germline CDR1 and CDR2 sequences are MRHNA and SNTAGT. The CDR3 runs to 15 residues. Between the trimmed V and J ends, which lost 6 bases and 4 bases, there was a span of 18 bases. CDR3 nucleotides: TGTGCCAGCAGCCGCGAATTTGCAGGAACCTATGGCTACACCTTC. This translates into CASSREFAGTYGYTF.

Points on this clone: An end of the junction differs from the germline gene, which may be a read error. V and J are TRBV12-3 or TRBV12-4 and TRBJ2-4, with TRBD2 matching 8 bases. This CDR3 is 11 amino acids long. The DNA for the CDR3 is TGTGCCAGCAGTGCAGGACTAGCTCGGCACTTC. It codes for CASSAGLARHF.

The genes are TRBV4-2 and TRBJ1-1; 10 nucleotides align to TRBD1. In germline, CDR1 is LGHNA, CDR2 YNFKEQ. Unmatched junction bases numbered 9, after V lost 7 bases and J lost 4 bases. This CDR3 has 15 residues. The CDR3 sequence is CASTRGQGVSTEAFF. As DNA, the CDR3 is TGTGCCAGCACCCGCGGACAGGGGGTGAGCACTGAAGCTTTCTTT.

The V gene is TRBV11-3, the J gene TRBJ2-5; 9 bases agree with TRBD1. Unmatched junction bases numbered 4, after V lost 4 bases and J lost 1 base. Germline V lookup: CDR1 SGHNT, CDR2 YENEEA. The CDR3 runs 15 residues. The CDR3 is CASSWGQGAQETQYF. The CDR3 bases are TGTGCCAGCAGCTGGGGACAGGGAGCCCAAGAGACCCAGTACTTC.

The chain has TRBV12-3 or TRBV12-4 and TRBJ2-5, with D perhaps TRBD1 (5 bases). Deletions cut 3 bases from V and 10 bases from J, with 12 bases between. The CDR3 runs 12 residues. The CDR3 DNA follows: TGTGCCAGCAGTTTGTGGAAAAGGGGCCAGTACTTC. It translates to CASSLWKRGQYF.

The V and J genes are TRBV4-3 and TRBJ2-7, with D hard to call. This CDR3 spans 12 amino acids. Between the trimmed V and J ends, which lost 4 bases and 0 bases, there was a span of 4 bases. Germline-derived CDR1 and CDR2 are LGHNA and YSLEER. For the CDR3, the DNA is TGCGCCAGCAGCCTTACCTCCTACGAGCAGTACGTC. The encoded protein is CASSLTSYEQYV.

The chain employs TRBV30 and TRBJ1-3; D ambiguous. Deletions cut 0 bases from V and 4 bases from J, with 10 bases between. The CDR3 contains 14 residues. Germline CDR1 reads GTSNPN; CDR2 reads SVGIG (reference sequence). The CDR3 DNA reads TGTGCCTGGAGTGTAGGATTCTCAGGAAACACCATATATTTT. This translates into CAWSVGFSGNTIYF.

The chain employs TRBV27 and TRBJ2-4, with D perhaps TRBD2 (5 bases). Germline values: CDR1 MNHEY, CDR2 SMNVEV (reference sequence). The CDR3 contains 14 residues. V was cut by 4 bases and J by 3 bases, with 10 bases left in between. Here the CDR3 reads CASSSLASKNIQYF. CDR3 nucleotides: TGTGCCAGCAGTTCCTTAGCGAGCAAAAACATTCAGTACTTC.

V usage is TRBV13 and J usage is TRBJ1-2; 12 bases are shared with TRBD1. Germline V gives CDR1 PRHDT, CDR2 FYEKMQ (reference sequence). V shed 5 bases, J shed 3 bases, and the junction held 7 bases outside the gene matches. This CDR3 is built from 16 residues. The CDR3 coding sequence is TGTGCCAGCAGCCGCCAAGGGACAGGGGGCTACTATGGCTACACCTTC. This gives the protein CASSRQGTGGYYGYTF.

The genes are TRBV6-5 and TRBJ1-6; TRBD1 matches at 9 bases. Trimming took 2 bases from V and 11 from J; bases not matched to a gene: 7. The CDR3 runs to 15 residues. Germline loops: CDR1 MNHEY, CDR2 SVGAGI. CDR3 amino acids: CASSYGTGRSAPLHF. The CDR3 region has the DNA TGTGCCAGCAGTTACGGGACAGGGAGGTCGGCACCCCTCCACTTT.

This clone has at least ten counts. Distinct nucleotide sequences in the sample also encode this CDR3. The chain carries TRBV12-3 or TRBV12-4 and TRBJ2-7; D remains unclear. The CDR3 is made up of 13 amino acids. V was shortened by 1 base and J by 1 base, with 5 bases between the two germline ends. CDR3 in amino acids: CASSLGQSYEQYV. Written as DNA, the CDR3 is TGTGCCAGCAGTTTAGGACAATCCTACGAGCAGTACGTC.

The V call is TRBV6-6, the J call TRBJ1-1; D is undetermined. CDR3 length equals 15 residues. Germline V gene data show CDR1 as MNHNY and CDR2 as SVGAGI (reference sequence). V shed 7 bases and J shed 4 bases, with 19 bases lying between them. The CDR3 DNA sequence: TGTGCCAGCACCATCCCTTGGGCGGGGAGCACTGAAGCTTTCTTT. This codes for CASTIPWAGSTEAFF.

This chain connects TRBV19 to TRBJ1-1, with D perhaps TRBD1 (5 bases). The germline gives CDR1 LNHDA, CDR2 SQIVND (reference sequence). Trimming left V 7 bases short and J 4 bases short, with 16 bases between. CDR3 length equals 14 residues. The CDR3 DNA follows: TGTGCCAGTATCCTCGACAGATGGGGCACTGAAGCTTTCTTT. Amino acids: CASILDRWGTEAFF. The variable domain in full, completed from reference TRBV19 and TRBJ1-1, reads DGGITQSPKYLFRKEGQNVTLSCEQNLNHDAMYWYRQDPGQGLRLIYYSQIVNDFQKGDIAEGYSVSREKKESFPLTVTSAQKNPTAFYLCASILDRWGTEAFFGQGTRLTVV.

The chain couples TRBV19 to TRBJ2-5; 8 bases align to TRBD2. Germline values: CDR1 LNHDA, CDR2 SQIVND (reference sequence). V gave up 5 bases and J gave up 5 bases; unmatched junction bases: 10. The CDR3 has 15 residues. CDR3 nucleotides: TGTGCCAGTAGTCTCCGGGGGGGAGTGGGTGAGACCCAGTACTTC. This codes for CASSLRGGVGETQYF.

This clone was found a few times. The J gene is TRBJ1-3, the V gene TRBV9, with D possibly being TRBD1 (6 bases). Looked up from germline, CDR1 is SGDLS and CDR2 is YYNGEE. There are 13 residues in the CDR3. The V end was cut by 2 bases, the J end by 8 bases, with 11 bases between. DNA for the CDR3: TGTGCCAGCAGCGTCAAGGGGGAAGACACCATATATTTT. This codes for CASSVKGEDTIYF.

The rearrangement joins TRBV15 to TRBJ1-1; possible D gene TRBD1, 6 bases. The germline CDR1 and CDR2 sequences are LNHNV and YYDKDF (reference sequence). V lost 3 bases to trimming and J lost 2 bases, with 13 bases between them. The CDR3 is 15 amino acids. The DNA of the CDR3 is TGTGCCACCAGCAGCCTACAGGGAAAAAACACTGAAGCTTTCTTT. This sequence encodes CATSSLQGKNTEAFF. The full variable domain, rest sourced from reference TRBV15 and TRBJ1-1, is DAMVIQNPRYQVTQFGKPVTLSCSQTLNHNVMYWYQQKSSQAPKLLFHYYDKDFNNEADTPDNFQSRRPNTSFCFLDIRSPGLGDTAMYLCATSSLQGKNTEAFFGQGTRLTVV.